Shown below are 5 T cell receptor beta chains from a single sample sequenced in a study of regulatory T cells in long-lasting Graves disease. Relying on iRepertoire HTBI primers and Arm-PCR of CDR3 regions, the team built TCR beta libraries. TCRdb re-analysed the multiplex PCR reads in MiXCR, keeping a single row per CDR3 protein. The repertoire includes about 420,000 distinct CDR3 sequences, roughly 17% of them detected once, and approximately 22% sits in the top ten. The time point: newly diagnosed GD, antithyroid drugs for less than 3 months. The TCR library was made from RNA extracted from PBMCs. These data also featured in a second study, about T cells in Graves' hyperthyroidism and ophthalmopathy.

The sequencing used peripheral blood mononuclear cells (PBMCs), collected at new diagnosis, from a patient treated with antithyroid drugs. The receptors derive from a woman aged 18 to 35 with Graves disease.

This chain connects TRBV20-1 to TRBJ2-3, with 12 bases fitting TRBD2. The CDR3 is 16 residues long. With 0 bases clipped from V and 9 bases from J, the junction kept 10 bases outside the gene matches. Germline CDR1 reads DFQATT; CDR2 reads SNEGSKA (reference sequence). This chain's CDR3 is CSARETGTSGRGTQYF. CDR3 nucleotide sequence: TGCAGTGCTAGAGAGACCGGGACTAGCGGGCGTGGGACGCAGTATTTT.

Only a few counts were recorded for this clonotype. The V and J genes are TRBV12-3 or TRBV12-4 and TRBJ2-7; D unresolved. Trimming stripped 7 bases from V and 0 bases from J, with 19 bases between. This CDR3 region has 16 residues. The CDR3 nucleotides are TGTGCCAGCAACTCTAAACCCACCAGGTCCTCCTACGAGCAGTACTTC. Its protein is CASNSKPTRSSYEQYF.

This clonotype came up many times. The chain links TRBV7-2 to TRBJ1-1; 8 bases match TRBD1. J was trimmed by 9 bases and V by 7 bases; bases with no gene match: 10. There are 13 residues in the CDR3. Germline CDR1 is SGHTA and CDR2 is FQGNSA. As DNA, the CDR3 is TGTGCCAGCACCGAAGGACAGGGACTCAAAGCTTTCTTT. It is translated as CASTEGQGLKAFF.

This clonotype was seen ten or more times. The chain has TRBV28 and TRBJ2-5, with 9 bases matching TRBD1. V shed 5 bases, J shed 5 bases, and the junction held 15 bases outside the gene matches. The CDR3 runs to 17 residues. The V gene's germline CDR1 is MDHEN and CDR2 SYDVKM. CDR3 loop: CASSPPLPGQGVETQYF. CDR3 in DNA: TGTGCCAGCAGTCCCCCCCTCCCGGGACAGGGTGTGGAGACCCAGTACTTC. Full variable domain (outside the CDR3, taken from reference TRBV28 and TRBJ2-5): DVKVTQSSRYLVKRTGEKVFLECVQDMDHENMFWYRQDPGLGLRLIYFSYDVKMKEKGDIPEGYSVSREKKERFSLILESASTNQTSMYLCASSPPLPGQGVETQYFGPGTRLLVL.

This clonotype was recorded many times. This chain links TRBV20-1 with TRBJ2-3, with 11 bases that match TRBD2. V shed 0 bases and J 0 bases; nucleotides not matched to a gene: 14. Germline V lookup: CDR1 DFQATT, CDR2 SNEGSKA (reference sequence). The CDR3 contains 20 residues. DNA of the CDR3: TGCAGTGCTAGAGACGCTCGTCGGACTAGCGGGTCACCTAGCACAGATACGCAGTATTTT. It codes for CSARDARRTSGSPSTDTQYF.